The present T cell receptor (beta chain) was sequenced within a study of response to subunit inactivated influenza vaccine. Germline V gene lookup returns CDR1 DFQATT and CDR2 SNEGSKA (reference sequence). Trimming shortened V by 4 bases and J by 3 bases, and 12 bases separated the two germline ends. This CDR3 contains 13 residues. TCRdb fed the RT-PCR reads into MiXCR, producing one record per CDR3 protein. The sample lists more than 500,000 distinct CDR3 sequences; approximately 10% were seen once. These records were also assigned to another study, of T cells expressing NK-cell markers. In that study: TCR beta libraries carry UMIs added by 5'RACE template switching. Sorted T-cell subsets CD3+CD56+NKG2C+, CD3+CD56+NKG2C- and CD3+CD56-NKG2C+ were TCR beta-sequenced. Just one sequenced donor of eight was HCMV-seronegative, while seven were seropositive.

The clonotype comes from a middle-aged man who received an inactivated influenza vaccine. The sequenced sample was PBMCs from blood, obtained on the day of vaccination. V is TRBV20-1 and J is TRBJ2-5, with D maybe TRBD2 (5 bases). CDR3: CSATSSGKETQYF. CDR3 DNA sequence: TGCAGTGCTACTTCCAGCGGCAAAGAGACCCAGTACTTC.